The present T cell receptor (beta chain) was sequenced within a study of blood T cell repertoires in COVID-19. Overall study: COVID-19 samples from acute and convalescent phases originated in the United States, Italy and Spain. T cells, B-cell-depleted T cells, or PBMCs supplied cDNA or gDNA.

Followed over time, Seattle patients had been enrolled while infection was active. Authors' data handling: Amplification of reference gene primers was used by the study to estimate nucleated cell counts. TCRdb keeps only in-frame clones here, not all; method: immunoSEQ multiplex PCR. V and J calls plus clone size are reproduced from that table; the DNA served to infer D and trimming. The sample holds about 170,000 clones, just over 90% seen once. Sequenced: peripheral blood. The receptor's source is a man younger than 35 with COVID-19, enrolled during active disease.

CDR3 DNA sequence: TGTGCCAGTAGTATCAGCCTGGGGGCCTATGGCTACACCTTC. Protein product: CASSISLGAYGYTF. This sequence joins TRBV19 and TRBJ1-2; D is possibly TRBD1 (6 bases). Per germline, CDR1 LNHDA and CDR2 SQIVND (reference sequence). Trimming took off 3 bases at V and 4 bases at J, with 12 bases between the two ends. The CDR3 spans 14 residues.